This TCR beta chain was recovered during a study of T cell repertoires in cytomegalovirus infection. As for the study in general: Alongside well-studied HLA-B-restricted CMV epitopes, recently identified HLA-C-restricted CMV epitopes were also used. Carrying CMV and the relevant HLA type showed in public TCR beta signatures.

TCRdb called the reads again in MiXCR, with one record for every CDR3 protein. Of around 95,000 distinct CDR3 sequences listed, 25% to 30% are singletons. Regarding the study as a whole: Carriers of CMV plus the relevant HLA were identified by cumulative public TCR beta family frequency. Ex vivo, HLA-C-restricted CMV-specific TCR beta clonotypes prevailed over the rest of the response.

Many counts were recorded for this clonotype. Its matching antigen is unknown. V lost 9 bases and J lost 6; bases outside the gene matches: 7. Germline CDR1 reads LNHDA; CDR2 reads SQIVND (reference sequence). This CDR3 has 13 amino acids. Source: CD8+ T cells from cultured PBMCs, taken from culture after CMV antigen stimulation. The receptor was isolated from a human donor in good health (CMV status not recorded). Some clones in this sample may be carry-over from other donors' samples. The rearrangement links TRBV19 to TRBJ2-7; 11 positions agree with TRBD2. The CDR3 bases are TGTGCCAGCCGCGTAGCGGGGGGGCGCGAGCAGTACTTC. Amino acids: CASRVAGGREQYF. Variable domain in full (rest from reference TRBV19 and TRBJ2-7): DGGITQSPKYLFRKEGQNVTLSCEQNLNHDAMYWYRQDPGQGLRLIYYSQIVNDFQKGDIAEGYSVSREKKESFPLTVTSAQKNPTAFYLCASRVAGGREQYFGPGTRLTVT.